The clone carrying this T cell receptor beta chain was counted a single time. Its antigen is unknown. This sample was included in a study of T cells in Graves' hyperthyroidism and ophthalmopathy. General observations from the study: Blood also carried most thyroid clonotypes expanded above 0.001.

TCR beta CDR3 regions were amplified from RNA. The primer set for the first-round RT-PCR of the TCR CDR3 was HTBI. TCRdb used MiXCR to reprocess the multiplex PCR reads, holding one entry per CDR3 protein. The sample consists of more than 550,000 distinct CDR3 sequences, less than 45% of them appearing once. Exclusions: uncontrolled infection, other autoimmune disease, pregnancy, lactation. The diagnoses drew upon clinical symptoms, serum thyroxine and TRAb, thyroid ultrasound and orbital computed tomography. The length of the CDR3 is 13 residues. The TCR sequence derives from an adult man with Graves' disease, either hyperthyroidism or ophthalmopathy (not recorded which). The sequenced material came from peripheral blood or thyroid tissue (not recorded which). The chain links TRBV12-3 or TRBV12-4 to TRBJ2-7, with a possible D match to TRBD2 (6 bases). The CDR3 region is CASVGEASYEQYF. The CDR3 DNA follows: TGTGCTAGTGTCGGGGAGGCCTCCTACGAGCAGTACTTC.